The clone carrying this T cell receptor beta chain was found a few times. Antigen: not known. MiXCR was run by TCRdb on the 5' RACE reads, yielding one entry per CDR3 protein. Of 250,000 to 350,000 distinct CDR3 sequences in the sample, roughly 19% are singletons; the top ten hold over 20%. The data stem from a study of T-cell memory formation after mild COVID-19. Overall study: Clusters were largely donor specific. Study-wide results and caveats: Clonal second-wave expansions that peaked on day 37 had unconfirmed SARS-CoV-2 specificity. Pre-infection memory held some responding clones, suggesting pre-existing cross-reactive T cells responded. Contracting CD4+ clones were located mainly in CM and EM, and CD8+ clones in EMRA.

The CDR3 is made up of 15 amino acids. The germline V gene encodes CDR1 SGHVS and CDR2 FNYEAQ. The V end lost 5 bases, the J end lost 8 bases, and 19 bases lay between the germline ends. The J gene is TRBJ2-1, the V gene TRBV7-6; perhaps TRBD2 as D (6 bases). This sequence was found in a man aged 18-30 years who had mild COVID-19 (a few samples of this study predate the infection). Cell type and time point are not known. Source material: PBMCs or a T cell subset sorted from them (not recorded which). CDR3 in amino acids: CASSPTSSGLDEQFF. The CDR3 DNA is TGTGCCAGCAGCCCCACTAGCTCGGGCTTGGATGAGCAGTTCTTC.